This T cell receptor beta chain was sequenced for a study of blood T cells in healthy people across ages. Study findings and constraints: Unknown CMV status may confound age-related changes in expanded clones. When set beside aged donors, long-lived donors presented more naive CD4+ cells and higher diversity.

A second PCR of roughly 6 to 12 cycles used a sample-barcoded 5' primer and a J-beta primer mix. TCRdb processed the 5' RACE reads anew with MiXCR; each CDR3 protein has one entry. The sample consists of 1 million to 1.2 million distinct CDR3 sequences, roughly two fifths of them appearing once. There were healthy Caucasian individuals from Russia, aged roughly 6 to 100, serving as donors. This CDR3 comprises 15 residues. V lost 0 bases, J lost 11 bases, and 12 bases stayed unmatched. The germline CDR1 and CDR2 sequences are MGHRA and YSYEKL. Turning to this clonotype: The antigen is unknown.

The sequencing input was blood. The clonotype originates from a man between 18 and 29 years old in good health. J is TRBJ2-5 and V is TRBV4-1, with TRBD1 matching 7 bases. CDR3 protein: CASSQEQGTYNEQYF. The CDR3 DNA reads TGCGCCAGCAGCCAAGAACAGGGGACCTACAATGAGCAGTACTTC.